A single sample is the source of the 5 T cell receptor beta chains below, sequenced in a study of cytomegalovirus exposure and HLA in healthy donors. The PCR ran on 60 Vbeta and 13 Jbeta primers. TCRdb's table, derived via immunoSEQ multiplex PCR, lists solely in-frame clones and lacks some. The sample consists of approximately 190,000 clones, around 75% of them appearing once. Input material: PBMCs. The receptors were gathered from a woman aged 25 to 39 in good health and CMV-seropositive.

This chain joins TRBV6-5 and TRBJ1-2, with D unresolved. The V end was cut by 6 bases, the J end by 5 bases, with 19 bases between. This CDR3 comprises 15 residues. Germline CDR1 and CDR2: MNHEY and SVGAGI. CDR3 nucleotide sequence: TGTGCCAGCAGCCCCACCTATGGGGAGGCTTATGGCTACACCTTC. This translates into CASSPTYGEAYGYTF.

V usage is TRBV4-2 and J usage is TRBJ2-3, with 11 bases identical to TRBD2. This CDR3 has 17 amino acids. Germline loops: CDR1 LGHNA, CDR2 YNFKEQ. Trimming took 0 bases from V and 5 from J; bases not matched to a gene: 7. The CDR3 coding sequence is TGTGCCAGCAGCCAAGACGTACTAGCGGGAGTGGTAGATACGCAGTATTTT. Its translation is CASSQDVLAGVVDTQYF.

This clone was counted a single time. V is TRBV7-8 and J is TRBJ2-5; possibly TRBD1 for D (6 bases). The CDR3 consists of 14 residues. Trimming stripped 6 bases from V and 5 bases from J, with 16 bases between. Germline values: CDR1 SGHVS, CDR2 FQNEAQ. The CDR3 DNA reads TGTGCCAGCAGTAGAAGGGGGTTTCAGGAGACCCAGTACTTC. Protein sequence: CASSRRGFQETQYF.

CDR3 nucleotide sequence: TGTGCCAGTGCGGTTAACAATGAGCAGTTCTTC. It translates to CASAVNNEQFF. This chain uses TRBV19 with TRBJ2-1; unclear D gene. Germline V gene sequence: CDR1 LNHDA, CDR2 SQIVND (reference sequence). This CDR3 has 11 residues. V lost 8 bases, J lost 5 bases, and 7 bases lay in between. Full variable domain (outside the CDR3, taken from reference TRBV19 and TRBJ2-1): DGGITQSPKYLFRKEGQNVTLSCEQNLNHDAMYWYRQDPGQGLRLIYYSQIVNDFQKGDIAEGYSVSREKKESFPLTVTSAQKNPTAFYLCASAVNNEQFFGPGTRLTVL.

This chain joins TRBV5-6 and TRBJ2-5; D perhaps matches TRBD2 (6 bases). This CDR3 region has 15 residues. The germline V gene has CDR1 SGHDT and CDR2 YYEEEE. With 0 bases removed from V and 5 bases from J, the gap between germline ends came to 14 bases. The CDR3 loop is CASSLGGVNGETQYF. The CDR3 DNA is TGTGCCAGCAGCTTGGGGGGGGTAAACGGGGAGACCCAGTACTTC.